This TCR beta chain was found in a study of T cells in Graves' hyperthyroidism and ophthalmopathy. CDR1 is LGHNA and CDR2 is YNFKEQ in the germline V gene. CDR3 size: 19 residues. Unmatched junction bases numbered 8, after V lost 3 bases and J lost 4 bases. TCR beta CDR3 regions were amplified from RNA. HTBI primers were the set used in a first-round RT-PCR of the TCR CDR3. Via MiXCR, TCRdb re-called the multiplex PCR reads, giving one row per CDR3 protein. This sample has hundreds of thousands of distinct CDR3 sequences, with less than 15% found just once. Patients showing uncontrolled infection, other autoimmune disease, pregnancy or lactation were ineligible. The diagnostic basis comprised clinical symptoms, serum thyroxine and TRAb, thyroid ultrasound and orbital computed tomography. PBMCs were sourced from more than 9 ml fresh peripheral blood.

V gene TRBV4-2 combines with J gene TRBJ2-6, with TRBD2 identical over 14 bases. The sequence came from a woman under 30 with Graves' hyperthyroidism. The sample taken for sequencing was blood. The CDR3 coding sequence is TGTGCCAGCAGCCAGGGACTAGCGGGAGAAGGTATAGGGGCCAACGTCCTGACTTTC. Protein product: CASSQGLAGEGIGANVLTF.